This TCR beta chain was identified during a study of response to subunit inactivated influenza vaccine. The CDR3 has 13 residues. V was pared by 8 bases and J by 2 bases, with 13 bases between. Germline V CDR1 and CDR2: SNHLY, FYNNEI. TCRdb redid the calling of the RT-PCR reads with MiXCR, one entry per CDR3 protein. The sample has about 530,000 distinct CDR3 sequences; approximately 12% are singletons. This sample comprised PBMCs from blood, obtained on the day of vaccination. The rearrangement joins TRBV2 to TRBJ2-7; D is possibly TRBD1 (7 bases). This clonotype was sampled from a man aged 50 to 60 who received an inactivated influenza vaccine. The CDR3 DNA is TGTGCCAGCGGCGGGACAGAAACCTACGAGCAGTACTTC. Translating gives CASGGTETYEQYF.